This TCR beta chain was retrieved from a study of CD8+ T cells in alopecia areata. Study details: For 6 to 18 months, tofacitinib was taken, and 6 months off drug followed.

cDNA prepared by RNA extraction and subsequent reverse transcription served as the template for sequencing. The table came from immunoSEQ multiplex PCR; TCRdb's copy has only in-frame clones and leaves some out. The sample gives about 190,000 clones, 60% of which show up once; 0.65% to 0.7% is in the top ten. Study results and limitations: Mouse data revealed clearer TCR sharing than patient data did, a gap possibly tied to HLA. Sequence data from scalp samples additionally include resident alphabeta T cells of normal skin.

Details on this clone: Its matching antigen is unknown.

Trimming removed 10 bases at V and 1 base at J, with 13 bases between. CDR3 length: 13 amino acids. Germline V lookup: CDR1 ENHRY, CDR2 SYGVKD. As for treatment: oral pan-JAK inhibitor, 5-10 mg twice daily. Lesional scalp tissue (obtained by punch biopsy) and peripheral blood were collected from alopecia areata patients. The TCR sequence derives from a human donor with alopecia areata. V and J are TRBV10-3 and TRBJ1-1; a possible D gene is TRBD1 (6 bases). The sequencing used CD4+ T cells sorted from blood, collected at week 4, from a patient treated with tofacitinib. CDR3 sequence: CATSGARNTEAFF. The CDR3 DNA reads TGTGCCACCTCAGGGGCCAGGAACACTGAAGCTTTCTTT.